This record concerns one T cell receptor beta chain sequence. This specimen belongs to a study of blood T cell repertoires in COVID-19. Background on the study: Samples representing acute and convalescent COVID-19 were sourced from the United States, Italy and Spain.

The CDR3 is 14 residues long. The V segment lost 4 bases and the J segment 3 bases; nucleotides outside the gene matches: 4. Per the germline V gene, CDR1 is SGHTS and CDR2 is YDEGEE. In the original workflow: Amplified reference gene primers provided the basis for estimating nucleated cell counts. Measured with immunoSEQ multiplex PCR; TCRdb has only the in-frame clones, and not every one. V and J calls and clone size come straight from that table; D and trimming were deduced from the DNA. The sample shows about 270,000 clones, 70% to 90% of them seen only once. Followed longitudinally, the Seattle patients had been enrolled during active infection.

The chain has TRBV5-8 and TRBJ1-2; TRBD1 matches 9 bases. The sample comprised peripheral blood. The sequence derives from a woman in her 70s with COVID-19, enrolled during active disease. The CDR3 reads CASSTWTGDYGYTF. The CDR3 DNA reads TGTGCCAGCAGCACGTGGACAGGGGACTATGGCTACACCTTC.